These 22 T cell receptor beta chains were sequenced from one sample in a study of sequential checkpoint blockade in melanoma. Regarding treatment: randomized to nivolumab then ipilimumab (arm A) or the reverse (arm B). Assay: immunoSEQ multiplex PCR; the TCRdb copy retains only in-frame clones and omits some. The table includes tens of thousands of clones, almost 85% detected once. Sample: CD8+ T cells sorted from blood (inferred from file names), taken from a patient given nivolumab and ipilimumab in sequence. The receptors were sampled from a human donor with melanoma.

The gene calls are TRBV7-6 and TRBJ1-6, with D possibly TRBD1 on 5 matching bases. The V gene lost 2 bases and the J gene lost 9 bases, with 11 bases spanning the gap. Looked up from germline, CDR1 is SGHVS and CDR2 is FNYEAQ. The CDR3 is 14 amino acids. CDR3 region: CASSLSGGFSPLHF. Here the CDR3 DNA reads TGTGCCAGCAGCTTATCTGGGGGGTTTTCACCCCTCCACTTT.

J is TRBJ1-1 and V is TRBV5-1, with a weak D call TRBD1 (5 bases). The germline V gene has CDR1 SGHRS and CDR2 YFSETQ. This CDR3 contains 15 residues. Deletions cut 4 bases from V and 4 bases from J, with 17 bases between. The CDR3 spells CASSLNAGGGTEAFF. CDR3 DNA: TGCGCCAGCAGCCTTAATGCGGGGGGGGGCACTGAAGCTTTCTTT.

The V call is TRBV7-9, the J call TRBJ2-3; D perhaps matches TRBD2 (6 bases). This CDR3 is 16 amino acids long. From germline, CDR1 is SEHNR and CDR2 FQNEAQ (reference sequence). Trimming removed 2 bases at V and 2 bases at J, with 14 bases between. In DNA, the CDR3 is TGTGCCAGCAGCTTAAACCCGGGACTTCTCACAGATACGCAGTATTTT. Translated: CASSLNPGLLTDTQYF.

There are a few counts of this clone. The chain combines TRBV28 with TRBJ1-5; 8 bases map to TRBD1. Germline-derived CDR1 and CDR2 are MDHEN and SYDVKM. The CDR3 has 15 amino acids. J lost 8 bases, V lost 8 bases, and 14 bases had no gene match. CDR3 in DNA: TGTGCCAGCCTGACACTTGACAGGGGAGCTGAGCCCCAGCATTTT. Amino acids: CASLTLDRGAEPQHF.

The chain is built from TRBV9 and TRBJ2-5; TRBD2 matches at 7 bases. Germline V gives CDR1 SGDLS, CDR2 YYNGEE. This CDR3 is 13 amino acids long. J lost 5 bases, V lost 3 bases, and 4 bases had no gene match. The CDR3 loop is CASSGAGWETQYF. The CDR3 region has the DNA TGTGCCAGCAGCGGAGCGGGGTGGGAGACCCAGTACTTC.

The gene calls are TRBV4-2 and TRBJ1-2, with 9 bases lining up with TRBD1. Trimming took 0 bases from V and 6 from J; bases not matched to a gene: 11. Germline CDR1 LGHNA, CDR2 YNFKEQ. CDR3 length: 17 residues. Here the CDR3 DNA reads TGTGCCAGCAGCCAAGAGGACGATTGGACAGGGGATGATGGCTACACCTTC. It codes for CASSQEDDWTGDDGYTF.

CDR3 residues: CASSLGGAGGYEQYF. Here the CDR3 DNA reads TGTGCCAGCAGCTTGGGCGGGGCGGGGGGCTACGAGCAGTACTTC. The V gene is TRBV5-4, the J gene TRBJ2-7, with 8 bases that match TRBD2. This CDR3 has 15 residues. In germline, CDR1 is SGHNT, CDR2 YYREEE (reference sequence). V lost 0 bases, J lost 3 bases, and 5 bases stayed unmatched.

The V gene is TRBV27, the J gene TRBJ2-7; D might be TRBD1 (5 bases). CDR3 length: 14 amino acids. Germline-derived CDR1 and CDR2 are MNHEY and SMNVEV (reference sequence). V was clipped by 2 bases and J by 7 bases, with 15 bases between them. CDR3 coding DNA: TGTGCCAGCAGTTTACAGGGAACCTCTGGGGAGCAGTACTTC. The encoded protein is CASSLQGTSGEQYF.

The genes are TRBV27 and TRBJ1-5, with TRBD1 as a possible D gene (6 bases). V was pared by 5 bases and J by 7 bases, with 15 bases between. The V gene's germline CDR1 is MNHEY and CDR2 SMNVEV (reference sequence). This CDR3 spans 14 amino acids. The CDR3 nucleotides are TGTGCCAGCAGTCCTACAGGGACATACCAGCCCCAGCATTTT. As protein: CASSPTGTYQPQHF.

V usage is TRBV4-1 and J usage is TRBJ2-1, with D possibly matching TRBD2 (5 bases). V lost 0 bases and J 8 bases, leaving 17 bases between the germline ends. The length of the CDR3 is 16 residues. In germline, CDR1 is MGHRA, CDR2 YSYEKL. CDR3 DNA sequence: TGCGCCAGCAGCCAAGAACCCCTAGCCGCCCGCGATGAGCAGTTCTTC. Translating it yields CASSQEPLAARDEQFF.

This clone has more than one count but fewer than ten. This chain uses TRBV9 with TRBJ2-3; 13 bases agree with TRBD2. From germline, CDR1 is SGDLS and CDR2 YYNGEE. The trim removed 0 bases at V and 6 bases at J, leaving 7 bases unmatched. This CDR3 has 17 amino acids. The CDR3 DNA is TGTGCCAGCAGCGTAGCTGAACTAGCGGGAGGGGCCGATACGCAGTATTTT. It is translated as CASSVAELAGGADTQYF.

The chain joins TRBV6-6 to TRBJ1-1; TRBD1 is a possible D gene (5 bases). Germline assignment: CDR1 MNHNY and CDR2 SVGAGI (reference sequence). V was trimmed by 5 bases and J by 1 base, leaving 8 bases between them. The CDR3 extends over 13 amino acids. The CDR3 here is CASSPTANTEAFF. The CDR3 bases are TGTGCCAGCAGTCCGACAGCGAACACTGAAGCTTTCTTT.

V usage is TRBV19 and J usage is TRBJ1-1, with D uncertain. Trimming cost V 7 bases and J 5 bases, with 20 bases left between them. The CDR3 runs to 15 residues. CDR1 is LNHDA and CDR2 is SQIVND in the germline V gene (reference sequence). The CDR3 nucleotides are TGTGCCAGTATTGGTCGAAAGGGAGGTGAAACTGAAGCTTTCTTT. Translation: CASIGRKGGETEAFF.

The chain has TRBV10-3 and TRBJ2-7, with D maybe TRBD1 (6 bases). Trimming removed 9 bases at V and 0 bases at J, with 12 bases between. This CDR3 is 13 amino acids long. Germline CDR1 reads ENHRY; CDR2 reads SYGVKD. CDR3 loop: CAISRDNSYEQYF. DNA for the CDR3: TGTGCCATTAGCCGGGACAACTCCTACGAGCAGTACTTC.

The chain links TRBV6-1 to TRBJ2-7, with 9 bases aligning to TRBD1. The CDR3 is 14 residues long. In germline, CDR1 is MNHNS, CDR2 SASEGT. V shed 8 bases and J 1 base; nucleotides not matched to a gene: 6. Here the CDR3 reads CASETGTGSYEQYF. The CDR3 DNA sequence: TGTGCCAGCGAAACCGGGACAGGGTCCTACGAGCAGTACTTC.

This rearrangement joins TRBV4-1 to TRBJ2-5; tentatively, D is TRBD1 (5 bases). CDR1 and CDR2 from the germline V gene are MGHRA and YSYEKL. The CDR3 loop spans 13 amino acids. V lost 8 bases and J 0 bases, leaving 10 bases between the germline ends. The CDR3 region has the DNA TGCGCCAGCGGCGACAGTGACCAAGAGACCCAGTACTTC. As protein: CASGDSDQETQYF.

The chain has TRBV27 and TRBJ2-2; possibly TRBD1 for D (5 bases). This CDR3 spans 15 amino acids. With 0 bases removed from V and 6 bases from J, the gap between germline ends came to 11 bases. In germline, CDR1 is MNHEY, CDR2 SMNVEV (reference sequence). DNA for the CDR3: TGTGCCAGCAGTTTATCGAGGCAGGGCGCCGGGGAGCTGTTTTTT. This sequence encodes CASSLSRQGAGELFF.

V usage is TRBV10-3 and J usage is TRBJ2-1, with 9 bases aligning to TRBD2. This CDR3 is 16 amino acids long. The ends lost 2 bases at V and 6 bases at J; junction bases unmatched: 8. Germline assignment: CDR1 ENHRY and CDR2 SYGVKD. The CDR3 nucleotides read TGTGCCATCAGTGAGGAGGATAGCGGGAGACCCAATGAGCAGTTCTTC. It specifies CAISEEDSGRPNEQFF.

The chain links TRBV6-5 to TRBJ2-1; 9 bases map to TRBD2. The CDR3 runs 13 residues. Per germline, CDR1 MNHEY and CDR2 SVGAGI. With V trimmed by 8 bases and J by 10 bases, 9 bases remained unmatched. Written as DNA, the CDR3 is TGTGCCAGCGGTCTAGCGGGGAAATCCGAGCAGTTCTTC. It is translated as CASGLAGKSEQFF.

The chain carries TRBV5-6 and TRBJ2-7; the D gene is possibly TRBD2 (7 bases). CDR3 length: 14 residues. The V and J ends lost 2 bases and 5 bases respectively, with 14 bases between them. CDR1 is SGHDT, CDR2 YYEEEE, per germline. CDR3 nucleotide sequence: TGTGCCAGCAGCTTTCAAGGGGGGGTTGACGAGCAGTACTTC. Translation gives CASSFQGGVDEQYF. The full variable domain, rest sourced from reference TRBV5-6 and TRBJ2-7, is DAGVTQSPTHLIKTRGQQVTLRCSPKSGHDTVSWYQQALGQGPQFIFQYYEEEERQRGNFPDRFSGHQFPNYSSELNVNALLLGDSALYLCASSFQGGVDEQYFGPGTRLTVT.

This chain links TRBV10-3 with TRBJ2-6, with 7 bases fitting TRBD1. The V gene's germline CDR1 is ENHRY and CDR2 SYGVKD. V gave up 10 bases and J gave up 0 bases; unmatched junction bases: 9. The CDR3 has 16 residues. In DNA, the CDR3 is TGTGCCACCGCCGGGACAGAGAGCTCTGGGGCCAACGTCCTGACTTTC. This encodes CATAGTESSGANVLTF.

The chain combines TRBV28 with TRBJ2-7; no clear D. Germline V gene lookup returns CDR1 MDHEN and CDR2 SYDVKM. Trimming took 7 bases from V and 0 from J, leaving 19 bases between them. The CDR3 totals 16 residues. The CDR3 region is CASTSLERQFSYEQYF. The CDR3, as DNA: TGTGCCAGCACTTCGTTAGAGCGTCAATTCTCCTACGAGCAGTACTTC.